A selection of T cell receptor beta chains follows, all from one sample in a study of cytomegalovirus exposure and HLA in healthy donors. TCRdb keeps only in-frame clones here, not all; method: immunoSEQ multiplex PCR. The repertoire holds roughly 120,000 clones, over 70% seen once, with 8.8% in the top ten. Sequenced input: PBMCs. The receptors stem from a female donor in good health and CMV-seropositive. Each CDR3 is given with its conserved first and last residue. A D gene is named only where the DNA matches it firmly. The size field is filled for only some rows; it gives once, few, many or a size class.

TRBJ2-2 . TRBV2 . TGTGCCAGCAGTTTAGGACAGACCGGCGGCACCGGGGAGCTGTTTTTT CASSLGQTGGTGELFF
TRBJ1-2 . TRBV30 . TGTGCCTGGAGTCCAAACGGGGTTTATGGCTACACCTTC CAWSPNGVYGYTF
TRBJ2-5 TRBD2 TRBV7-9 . TGTGCCAGCAGCCCGTACCCAAGACTAGCGGAAGAGACCCAGTACTTC CASSPYPRLAEETQYF
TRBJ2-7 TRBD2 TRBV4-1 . TGCGCCAGCAGCCAAGATTGGAGAGTAGCGGGGGAGAGCTCCTACGAGCAGTACTTC CASSQDWRVAGESSYEQYF
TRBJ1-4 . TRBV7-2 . TGTGCCAGCAGCTTAGCGTACAGGGAAAAACTGTTTTTT CASSLAYREKLFF
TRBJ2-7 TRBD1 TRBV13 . TGTGCCAGCAGCTTGAACAGGGGATACGAGCAGTACTTC CASSLNRGYEQYF
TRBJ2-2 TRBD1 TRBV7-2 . TGTGCCAGCAGTTTACGACCCCGACAGGGATCCGGGGAGCTGTTTTTT CASSLRPRQGSGELFF
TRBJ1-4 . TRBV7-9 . TGTGCCAGCAGCCTCATCGGGGGTGTGGGGGAAAAACTGTTTTTT CASSLIGGVGEKLFF
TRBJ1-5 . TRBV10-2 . TGCGCCAGCAAGAGGGACAATAATCAGCCCCAGCATTTT CASKRDNNQPQHF
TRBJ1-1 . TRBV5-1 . TGCGCCAGCAGCACGACAGGTTTAAACACTGAAGCTTTCTTT CASSTTGLNTEAFF
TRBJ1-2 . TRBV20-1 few TGCAGTGCTAGAGCGGTGTCTGGCTACACCTTC CSARAVSGYTF
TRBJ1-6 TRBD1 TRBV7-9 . TGTGCCAGCAGCTTATCCGGGACAGACTCTTCACCCCTCCACTTT CASSLSGTDSSPLHF
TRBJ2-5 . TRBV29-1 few TGCAGCGTTTCGGTTGAGACCCAGTACTTC CSVSVETQYF
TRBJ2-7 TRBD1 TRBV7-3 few TGTGCCAGCAGTGCGGACAGGGCGGGCGAGCAGTACTTC CASSADRAGEQYF
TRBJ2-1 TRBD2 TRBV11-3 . TGTGCCAGCAGCACAAGCGGGGGGGCCGTGGTCGAGCAGTTCTTC CASSTSGGAVVEQFF
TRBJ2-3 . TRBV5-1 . TGCGCCAGCAGCTTGGTTGTTGGCGGTAACACAGATACGCAGTATTTT CASSLVVGGNTDTQYF
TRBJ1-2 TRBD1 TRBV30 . TGTGCCTGGAATATACCTCGGGACAGGTTTTCGGACTACACCTTC CAWNIPRDRFSDYTF
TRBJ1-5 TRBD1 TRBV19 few TGTGCCAGTAATCTCGATTTTAACAGGGGCCATAGCAATCAGCCCCAGCATTTT CASNLDFNRGHSNQPQHF
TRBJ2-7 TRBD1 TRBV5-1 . TGCGCCAGCAGCATAGGACAGGTGCCGTCCTACGAGCAGTACTTC CASSIGQVPSYEQYF
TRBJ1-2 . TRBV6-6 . TGTGCCAGCAGTTTACAGGGCGAAGGCTACACCTTC CASSLQGEGYTF
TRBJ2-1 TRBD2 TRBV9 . TGTGCCAGCAGCGTAGGGCTAGCGGGGGTTGATGAGCAGTTCTTC CASSVGLAGVDEQFF
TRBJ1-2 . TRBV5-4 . TGTGCCAGCAGCTTGGCAGGTCCCCTAGGCTACACCTTC CASSLAGPLGYTF
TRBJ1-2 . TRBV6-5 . TGTGCCAGCAGTAAAGACACAATGGGCTACACCTTC CASSKDTMGYTF
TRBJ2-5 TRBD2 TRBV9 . TGTGCCAGCAGCGGATATAGCGGGGGCCTTCAAGAGACCCAGTACTTC CASSGYSGGLQETQYF
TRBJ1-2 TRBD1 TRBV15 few TGTGCCACCAGCAGGACAGGGACCTATGGCTACACCTTC CATSRTGTYGYTF
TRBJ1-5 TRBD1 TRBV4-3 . TGCGCCAGCAGCCAATTAGGACAGGGAAGCAATCAGCCCCAGCATTTT CASSQLGQGSNQPQHF
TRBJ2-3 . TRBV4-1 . TGCGCCAGCAGCCCTAAAAGCGGTAGCACAGATACGCAGTATTTT CASSPKSGSTDTQYF
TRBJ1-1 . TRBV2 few TGTGCCAGCAGGCAGGGATGGACTGAAGCTTTCTTT CASRQGWTEAFF
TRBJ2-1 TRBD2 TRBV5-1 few TGCGCCAGCAGCGACCCTAGCGGGGGTGAGCAGTTCTTC CASSDPSGGEQFF
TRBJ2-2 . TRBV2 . TGTGCCAGCACCCGGACAGTTACCGGGGAGCTGTTTTTT CASTRTVTGELFF
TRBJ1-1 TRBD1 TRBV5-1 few TGCGCCAGCAGCTTGGGGAACAGGGGAGGCGAGACTGAAGCTTTCTTT CASSLGNRGGETEAFF
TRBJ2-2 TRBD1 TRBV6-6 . TGTGCCAGCAGCCCGACAGGGTCCGGGGAGCTGTTTTTT CASSPTGSGELFF
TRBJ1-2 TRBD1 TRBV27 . TGTGCCAGCAGGTCATCGGGACAGGGGGCGCATGGCTACACCTTC CASRSSGQGAHGYTF
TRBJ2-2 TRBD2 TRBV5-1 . TGCGCCAGCAGCTGGGGAGGGTTGGACACCGGGGAGCTGTTTTTT CASSWGGLDTGELFF
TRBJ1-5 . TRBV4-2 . TGTGCCAGCAGCCACCCAACCGACGGTGGGGCTGGATGGCCCCAGCATTTT CASSHPTDGGAGWPQHF
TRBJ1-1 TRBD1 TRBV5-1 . TGCGCCAGCAGCCCGAGGGGGCAGGGGGAGAACACTGAAGCTTTCTTT CASSPRGQGENTEAFF
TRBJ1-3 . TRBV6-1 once TGTGCCAGCAGTGAATTGGGCGATCCGGGAAACACCATATATTTT CASSELGDPGNTIYF
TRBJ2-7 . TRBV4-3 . TGCGCCAGCAGCCAAGACGAGGGCCTTTTCTACGAGCAGTACTTC CASSQDEGLFYEQYF
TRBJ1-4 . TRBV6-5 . TGTGCCAGCAGTTACTCGATAGACAGAGGAAATGAAAAACTGTTTTTT CASSYSIDRGNEKLFF
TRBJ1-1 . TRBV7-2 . TGTGCCAGCAGCGGAAACACAGGGAACACTGAAGCTTTCTTT CASSGNTGNTEAFF
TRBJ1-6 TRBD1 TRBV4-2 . TGTGCCAGCAGCCACAGGGACAGCCATTCACCCCTCCACTTT CASSHRDSHSPLHF
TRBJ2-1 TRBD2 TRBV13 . TGTGCCAGCAGCTCCCCCACGCTAGCGGGGGCTTACAATGAGCAGTTCTTC CASSSPTLAGAYNEQFF
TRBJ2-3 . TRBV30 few TGTGCCTGGACCGCTGGTACAGGGCGCGCCTCCGATACGCAGTATTTT CAWTAGTGRASDTQYF
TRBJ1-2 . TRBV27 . TGTGCCAGCAGTCCCACAGGGACCTATGGCTACACCTTC CASSPTGTYGYTF
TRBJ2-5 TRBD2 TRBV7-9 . TGTGCCAGCAGCTTAGGTGGTAGCGGGCAAGAGACCCAGTACTTC CASSLGGSGQETQYF
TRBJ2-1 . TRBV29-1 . TGCAGCGTTGCCCCTGAGGAGGGGGCTTACAATGAGCAGTTCTTC CSVAPEEGAYNEQFF
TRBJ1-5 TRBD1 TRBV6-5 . TGTGCCAGCAGTTCTAATTGGGACAGTCGAAGGCAGCCCCAGCATTTT CASSSNWDSRRQPQHF
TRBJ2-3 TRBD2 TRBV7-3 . TGTGCCAGCAGCAATATAGCGGGGGAGGGAACAGATACGCAGTATTTT CASSNIAGEGTDTQYF
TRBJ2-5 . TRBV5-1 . TGCGCCAGCAGCTTGTCAGGGGGGGAGACCCAGTACTTC CASSLSGGETQYF
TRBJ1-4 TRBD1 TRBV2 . TGTGCCAGCAGTTACTCGTACGGAGGGACAGGGAATGAAAAACTGTTTTTT CASSYSYGGTGNEKLFF
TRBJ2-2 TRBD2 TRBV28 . TGTGCCAGCAGTTTACCTGGGACTAGCTACACCGGGGAGCTGTTTTTT CASSLPGTSYTGELFF
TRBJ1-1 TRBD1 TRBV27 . TGTGCCAGCAGTTTATACCCGCTGACAGGGGCGAACACTGAAGCTTTCTTT CASSLYPLTGANTEAFF
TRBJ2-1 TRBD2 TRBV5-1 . TGCGCCAGCAGCTTGGAAGGACTAGCGGGGCTTGAGCAGTTCTTC CASSLEGLAGLEQFF
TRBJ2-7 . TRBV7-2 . TGTGCCAGCACCAGATCTACAGGGAACGAGCAGTACTTC CASTRSTGNEQYF
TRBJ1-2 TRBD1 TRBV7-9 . TGTGCCAGCAGGGCCGGGACAGGAGATGGCTACACCTTC CASRAGTGDGYTF
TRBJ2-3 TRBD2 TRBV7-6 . TGTGCCAGCAGCTTAGCCCCAGCGGGGTCCTCCACAGATACGCAGTATTTT CASSLAPAGSSTDTQYF
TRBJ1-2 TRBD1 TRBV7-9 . TGTGCCAGCAGCTTAAGAGGATCAGGACAGGGGAACTATGGCTACACCTTC CASSLRGSGQGNYGYTF
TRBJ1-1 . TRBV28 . TGTGCCAGCAGGATCCAGTGGACAGACTTGAACACTGAAGCTTTCTTT CASRIQWTDLNTEAFF